The 28 T cell receptor beta chains listed next were all sequenced from one sample in a study of technical replicates of blood from a handful of donors. Measured with immunoSEQ multiplex PCR; TCRdb has only the in-frame clones, and not every one. Of just over 60,000 clones in the sample, about 89% were seen once. Sample: PBMCs. The source of these receptors is a human donor in good health. Some clones in this sample may be carry-over from other donors' samples.

The chain combines TRBV7-9 with TRBJ2-5; unclear D gene. The V end lost 4 bases, the J end lost 3 bases, and 9 bases lay between the germline ends. The CDR3 has 13 amino acids. In germline, CDR1 is SEHNR, CDR2 FQNEAQ (reference sequence). The CDR3 is CASSSPGEETQYF. As DNA, the CDR3 is TGTGCCAGCAGCTCCCCGGGTGAAGAGACCCAGTACTTC.

This chain uses TRBV5-1 with TRBJ2-2; possible D gene TRBD1, 6 bases. This CDR3 has 14 residues. V lost 5 bases and J 3 bases, leaving 11 bases between the germline ends. Germline CDR1 and CDR2: SGHRS and YFSETQ. The DNA of the CDR3 is TGCGCCAGCAGAGCGGACAGTTACACCGGGGAGCTGTTTTTT. This sequence encodes CASRADSYTGELFF.

In nucleotides, the CDR3 is TGTGCCAGCAGACAGGTCGATACGCAGTATTTT. This gives the protein CASRQVDTQYF. The rearrangement joins TRBV2 to TRBJ2-3; possibly TRBD1 for D (5 bases). The CDR3 consists of 11 residues. Trimming pared 6 bases from V and 6 bases from J, leaving 7 bases between. Germline V gives CDR1 SNHLY, CDR2 FYNNEI.

V gene TRBV7-3 combines with J gene TRBJ2-1; D is ambiguous. Germline values: CDR1 SGHTA, CDR2 FQGTGA. V was cut by 0 bases and J by 5 bases, with 5 bases left in between. The CDR3 covers 13 residues. The CDR3 reads CASSLTIDNEQFF. CDR3 nucleotides: TGTGCCAGCAGCTTAACCATAGACAATGAGCAGTTCTTC.

This chain connects TRBV2 to TRBJ2-7, with D possibly being TRBD1 (5 bases). The CDR3 has 14 residues. CDR1 and CDR2 from the germline V gene are SNHLY and FYNNEI. The V end was cut by 9 bases, the J end by 4 bases, with 19 bases between. The DNA for the CDR3 is TGTGCCAGTACGCAGGGATCCCGGTCATACGAGCAGTACTTC. Residues: CASTQGSRSYEQYF.

Here the CDR3 reads CASSLLAGGGEQYF. The CDR3, as DNA: TGTGCCAGCAGCTTGCTAGCGGGGGGTGGCGAGCAGTACTTC. The genes are TRBV5-4 and TRBJ2-7; 11 bases map to TRBD2. J was trimmed by 6 bases and V by 1 base; bases with no gene match: 3. The CDR3 has 14 amino acids. Germline CDR1 SGHNT, CDR2 YYREEE (reference sequence).

The V gene is TRBV11-3, the J gene TRBJ2-2, with D tentatively TRBD1 (6 bases). The CDR3 runs 15 residues. Trimming took 6 bases from V and 2 from J, leaving 13 bases between them. Germline values: CDR1 SGHNT, CDR2 YENEEA. CDR3 protein: CASSPTGTNTGELFF. The CDR3 DNA follows: TGTGCCAGCAGTCCAACCGGGACAAACACCGGGGAGCTGTTTTTT.

The J gene is TRBJ1-1, the V gene TRBV2, with D perhaps matching TRBD1 (6 bases). The CDR3 runs 15 residues. Trimming stripped 6 bases from V and 4 bases from J, with 18 bases between. Germline V lookup: CDR1 SNHLY, CDR2 FYNNEI. In DNA form, the CDR3 reads TGTGCCAGCAGACCGACAGGATCGCAGGTCACTGAAGCTTTCTTT. It is translated as CASRPTGSQVTEAFF.

J is TRBJ2-3 and V is TRBV7-9, with D possibly being TRBD1 (5 bases). This CDR3 comprises 15 residues. Germline values: CDR1 SEHNR, CDR2 FQNEAQ (reference sequence). The V gene lost 3 bases and the J gene lost 1 base, with 11 bases spanning the gap. The DNA of the CDR3 is TGTGCCAGCAGCTTTTCAGGGTCCCGCACAGATACGCAGTATTTT. It codes for CASSFSGSRTDTQYF. The variable domain in full, with the rest retrieved from reference TRBV7-9 and TRBJ2-3, is DTGVSQNPRHKITKRGQNVTFRCDPISEHNRLYWYRQTLGQGPEFLTYFQNEAQLEKSRLLSDRFSAERPKGSFSTLEIQRTEQGDSAMYLCASSFSGSRTDTQYFGPGTRLTVL.

The chain carries TRBV11-3 and TRBJ1-1; perhaps TRBD1 as D (5 bases). From germline, CDR1 is SGHNT and CDR2 YENEEA. The ends were cut back, 5 bases at V and 9 bases at J, with 16 bases in the middle. The CDR3 totals 13 residues. CDR3 sequence: CASSIRPGTKAFF. The CDR3 DNA reads as TGTGCCAGCAGCATAAGGCCCGGGACTAAAGCTTTCTTT.

The rearrangement uses TRBV6-5 and TRBJ1-1; no clear D. Germline values: CDR1 MNHEY, CDR2 SVGAGI. The CDR3 covers 13 residues. V lost 4 bases, J lost 0 bases, and 6 bases lay in between. CDR3 nucleotides: TGTGCCAGCAGTTTCGTCCTGAACACTGAAGCTTTCTTT. Translated: CASSFVLNTEAFF.

The V gene is TRBV30, the J gene TRBJ2-1, with TRBD2 matching 9 bases. V shed 3 bases, J shed 6 bases, and the junction held 9 bases outside the gene matches. From germline, CDR1 is GTSNPN and CDR2 SVGIG (reference sequence). The CDR3 spans 15 residues. The CDR3 DNA sequence: TGTGCCTGGAGCGATAGGGGACTAGCTCGCAATGAGCAGTTCTTC. Amino acid sequence: CAWSDRGLARNEQFF.

The chain joins TRBV30 to TRBJ2-5, with 7 bases identical to TRBD2. The germline gives CDR1 GTSNPN, CDR2 SVGIG (reference sequence). CDR3 length: 17 residues. V was clipped by 0 bases and J by 6 bases; unmatched bases: 16. CDR3: CAWSVKGRGVLVKTQYF. The CDR3 DNA is TGTGCCTGGAGTGTAAAGGGACGGGGGGTTTTGGTAAAGACCCAGTACTTC.

This clone occurred a few times. V usage is TRBV6-4 and J usage is TRBJ2-1; TRBD2 might be the D (7 bases). The CDR3 totals 14 residues. Between the trimmed V and J ends, which lost 4 bases and 4 bases, there was a span of 11 bases. Germline values: CDR1 MRHNA, CDR2 SNTAGT. CDR3 nucleotide sequence: TGTGCCAGCAGTGTAGGGGGGGCATACAATGAGCAGTTCTTC. The encoded protein is CASSVGGAYNEQFF.

The V gene is TRBV7-9, the J gene TRBJ2-1; a weak D match, TRBD2 (6 bases). This CDR3 spans 16 amino acids. V lost 5 bases and J 5 bases, leaving 19 bases between the germline ends. Germline CDR1 is SEHNR and CDR2 is FQNEAQ (reference sequence). The CDR3 sequence is CASSPRSSGSNNEQFF. Here the CDR3 DNA reads TGTGCCAGCAGCCCCCGGAGTAGCGGCTCAAACAATGAGCAGTTCTTC.

The V and J genes are TRBV6-5 and TRBJ1-4, with a possible D match to TRBD1 (6 bases). Deletions cut 5 bases from V and 5 bases from J, with 9 bases between. This CDR3 contains 13 residues. Germline values: CDR1 MNHEY, CDR2 SVGAGI. CDR3 bases: TGTGCCAGCAGTCGGACAGCAAATGAAAAACTGTTTTTT. Translated: CASSRTANEKLFF.

The J gene is TRBJ2-7, the V gene TRBV4-1; 7 bases align to TRBD1. The junction had 10 bases not matched to a gene; V was cut back by 4 bases and J by 1 base. This CDR3 spans 16 amino acids. The germline CDR1 and CDR2 sequences are MGHRA and YSYEKL. CDR3 loop: CASSRSGRDSSYEQYF. CDR3 coding DNA: TGCGCCAGCAGCCGGTCGGGCCGGGACAGTTCCTACGAGCAGTACTTC.

This sequence joins TRBV7-3 and TRBJ1-6; D is perhaps TRBD1 (5 bases). V lost 2 bases and J 1 base, leaving 9 bases between the germline ends. This CDR3 is 16 amino acids long. In germline, CDR1 is SGHTA, CDR2 FQGTGA. The CDR3 nucleotides are TGTGCCAGCAGCTTATCCGGGGGGTCCTATAATTCACCCCTCCACTTT. As protein: CASSLSGGSYNSPLHF.

V is TRBV2 and J is TRBJ2-7; a possible D gene is TRBD2 (5 bases). The CDR3 covers 14 residues. In germline, CDR1 is SNHLY, CDR2 FYNNEI. Trimming took off 4 bases at V and 2 bases at J, with 12 bases between the two ends. Written as DNA, the CDR3 is TGTGCCAGCAGTGGAGGACTGGGGACCTACGAGCAGTACTTC. Amino acids: CASSGGLGTYEQYF. Combining the CDR3 with reference TRBV2 and TRBJ2-7 gives the whole variable domain EPEVTQTPSHQVTQMGQEVILRCVPISNHLYFYWYRQILGQKVEFLVSFYNNEISEKSEIFDDQFSVERPDGSNFTLKIRSTKLEDSAMYFCASSGGLGTYEQYFGPGTRLTVT.

The CDR3 nucleotides read TGCGCCAGCAGCCAGACAGGGCAAGAGACCCAGTACTTC. Amino acid sequence: CASSQTGQETQYF. The chain couples TRBV5-1 to TRBJ2-5, with TRBD1 identical over 7 bases. The ends lost 4 bases at V and 2 bases at J; junction bases unmatched: 2. CDR3 length equals 13 residues. Germline V gene lookup returns CDR1 SGHRS and CDR2 YFSETQ.

The DNA for the CDR3 is TGTGCCAGCAGACCCTTCTCGGTAGGGCAGGGTCACTCCTACGAGCAGTACTTC. Its translation: CASRPFSVGQGHSYEQYF. The V call is TRBV27, the J call TRBJ2-7; D possibly corresponds to TRBD1 (5 bases). This CDR3 contains 18 residues. The germline CDR1 and CDR2 sequences are MNHEY and SMNVEV (reference sequence). The V end was cut by 6 bases, the J end by 0 bases, with 24 bases between.

This clone was detected once. The chain employs TRBV5-4 and TRBJ1-2; 11 bases align to TRBD1. The V gene's germline CDR1 is SGHNT and CDR2 YYREEE (reference sequence). V lost 0 bases to trimming and J lost 4 bases; unmatched junction nucleotides: 2. This CDR3 comprises 15 residues. The CDR3 DNA reads TGTGCCAGCAGCTTGGTCGGGACAGGGGGCTATGGCTACACCTTC. Translation gives CASSLVGTGGYGYTF.

This chain links TRBV7-2 with TRBJ2-3, with 10 bases that match TRBD2. V lost 5 bases, J lost 0 bases, and 2 bases stayed unmatched. This CDR3 comprises 15 residues. Germline V gene sequence: CDR1 SGHTA, CDR2 FQGNSA. The CDR3 DNA reads as TGTGCCAGCAGCCCGACTAGCGGGAGCACAGATACGCAGTATTTT. As protein: CASSPTSGSTDTQYF.

This clone was seen a handful of times. The chain is built from TRBV7-9 and TRBJ1-1, with D hard to call. Germline CDR1 is SEHNR and CDR2 is FQNEAQ (reference sequence). Between the trimmed V and J ends, which lost 1 base and 0 bases, there was a span of 9 bases. This CDR3 has 15 amino acids. CDR3 sequence (DNA): TGTGCCAGCAGCTTAGGTGGCGGCATGAACACTGAAGCTTTCTTT. This encodes CASSLGGGMNTEAFF.

The V gene is TRBV6-1, the J gene TRBJ1-2, with D tentatively TRBD1 (6 bases). V dropped 2 bases and J dropped 0 bases, with 10 bases sitting between them. In germline, CDR1 is MNHNS, CDR2 SASEGT. The CDR3 sequence is 15 residues long. The CDR3 DNA reads as TGTGCCAGCAGTGAAAACAGGGTCGCTAACTATGGCTACACCTTC. Encoded protein: CASSENRVANYGYTF.

This clone was seen a few times. The V gene is TRBV6-6, the J gene TRBJ2-1, with 9 nucleotides matching TRBD2. Germline V gene lookup returns CDR1 MNHNY and CDR2 SVGAGI (reference sequence). The CDR3 is 15 amino acids. The V segment lost 6 bases and the J segment 6 bases; nucleotides outside the gene matches: 9. The CDR3 reads CASSPTGTSRNEQFF. CDR3 DNA: TGTGCCAGCAGCCCGACCGGGACTAGCCGCAATGAGCAGTTCTTC.

The V and J genes are TRBV10-3 and TRBJ1-2; D gene unclear. This CDR3 is 11 amino acids long. CDR1 is ENHRY, CDR2 SYGVKD, per germline. V lost 3 bases to trimming and J lost 10 bases, with 9 bases between them. The CDR3 protein is CAISDGEPYTF. CDR3 DNA: TGTGCCATCAGTGACGGGGAACCCTACACCTTC.

This clone appeared once. The chain recombines TRBV5-1 with TRBJ2-5; 11 positions agree with TRBD2. Germline CDR1 reads SGHRS; CDR2 reads YFSETQ. Unmatched junction bases numbered 7, after V lost 2 bases and J lost 4 bases. This CDR3 has 16 amino acids. The CDR3 nucleotides are TGCGCCAGCAGCTTATTAGCGGGAGGGCCGGCAGAGACCCAGTACTTC. Its translation: CASSLLAGGPAETQYF. Variable domain in full (rest from reference TRBV5-1 and TRBJ2-5): KAGVTQTPRYLIKTRGQQVTLSCSPISGHRSVSWYQQTPGQGLQFLFEYFSETQRNKGNFPGRFSGRQFSNSRSEMNVSTLELGDSALYLCASSLLAGGPAETQYFGPGTRLLVL.